These T cell receptor beta chains were read from a single sample in a study of T cell changes during pregnancy in multiple sclerosis. Clones were sequenced by immunoSEQ multiplex PCR, and TCRdb holds only the in-frame ones, with some missing. The sample contains tens of thousands of clones, 90% to 95% of which appear only once. This specimen was peripheral blood, taken in the second trimester of pregnancy. All receptors derive from a female donor with multiple sclerosis, enrolled in a pregnancy study. CDR3s include the opening cysteine and the closing phenylalanine or tryptophan. A D gene is named only where the DNA matches it firmly.

v_gene	j_gene	d_gene	len	CDR3aa
TRBV7-9	TRBJ2-7	TRBD1	15	CASSSAGTGTYEQYF
TRBV30	TRBJ1-1	-	12	CAGRGTLFEAFF
TRBV7-9	TRBJ2-7	-	16	CASSLARAEHPYEQYF
TRBV4-3	TRBJ2-5	TRBD2	16	CASSQDSGGTSETQYF
TRBV2	TRBJ1-4	-	13	CASSRRSNEKLFF
TRBV7-9	TRBJ1-6	-	14	CASSLGGGNSPLHF
TRBV7-9	TRBJ2-1	-	16	CASSLEVGGGYNEQFF
TRBV6-5	TRBJ2-3	-	14	CASSYSAGERTQYF
TRBV6-5	TRBJ2-3	TRBD2	16	CASSYQGLAGTDTQYF
TRBV19	TRBJ2-7	TRBD2	13	CASSIGGAYEQYF
TRBV10-2	TRBJ1-6	-	13	CASSFQKISPLHF
TRBV6-5	TRBJ1-2	TRBD1	13	CASRSGTGAGYTF
TRBV19	TRBJ2-1	TRBD1	15	CASSIGTASYNEQFF
TRBV27	TRBJ1-1	-	11	CASSGGIEAFF
TRBV5-5	TRBJ2-1	-	15	CASSLVSSGNNEQFF
TRBV30	TRBJ2-5	TRBD1	13	CAWSATGLETQYF
TRBV19	TRBJ1-4	-	13	CASRFGGKEKLFF
TRBV29-1	TRBJ2-7	TRBD1	16	CSVEDSSTGGSYEQYF
TRBV18	TRBJ2-3	TRBD2	17	CASSPSSRLAATDTQYF
TRBV4-2	TRBJ2-1	TRBD2	15	CASSQEGGGGNEQFF
TRBV7-9	TRBJ2-7	-	13	CASSSTGPYEQYF
TRBV7-9	TRBJ1-2	TRBD1	15	CASSGRDSTNYGYTF
TRBV12-5	TRBJ1-1	-	15	CASGFGGKGDTEAFF
TRBV10-2	TRBJ1-2	-	15	CASSDPGILNYGYTF
TRBV2	TRBJ2-5	-	16	CASADPTGTTQETQYF
TRBV7-9	TRBJ2-7	-	14	CASSHGGSSYEQYF
TRBV5-5	TRBJ2-3	-	14	CASSLTSTGSGEGF
TRBV6-1	TRBJ1-5	TRBD1	16	CASSVSTGSTDQPQHF
TRBV19	TRBJ2-3	-	14	CASSAGDLTDTQYF
TRBV19	TRBJ1-1	TRBD1	16	CASSSPPNRGFTEAFF
TRBV19	TRBJ1-1	-	16	CASSARNRWTAGEAFF
TRBV7-8	TRBJ2-7	-	15	CASSRIPQGTYEQYF
TRBV25-1	TRBJ2-5	TRBD2	14	CASMRAGERGTQYF
TRBV10-2	TRBJ2-7	TRBD2	14	CASSIGTSGYEQYF
TRBV5-8	TRBJ2-2	-	11	CASNGAGELFF
TRBV27	TRBJ2-3	TRBD1	16	CASKSFTGASTDTQYF
TRBV5-1	TRBJ2-7	-	15	CASSLIQNPTYEQYF
TRBV27	TRBJ2-7	TRBD2	14	CASSPLAPSYEQYF
TRBV6-4	TRBJ2-3	-	14	CASSVASPTDTQYF
TRBV7-2	TRBJ2-3	TRBD1	16	CASTTEAGQGADTQYF
TRBV6-6	TRBJ1-3	-	14	CASRPTAHGNTIYF